This T cell receptor (beta chain) was sequenced in a study of shared clonotypes between healthy human individuals. Study-level information: Plates per donor: three CD4 naive, three CD4 memory, two CD8 naive, one CD8 memory.

Germline CDR1 is SSHAT and CDR2 is FNYEAQ (reference sequence). CDR3 size: 16 residues. Sequencing used immunoSEQ multiplex PCR; TCRdb keeps in-frame clones, though not all of them. The sample contains about 980,000 clones, 70% to 85% of which appear only once. Study-wide results and caveats: Researchers found naive subsets generally carried larger estimated richness than memory subsets.

There were no recent acute infections or vaccinations among the donors, who were healthy HIV-negative adults. Each sample came from a Caucasian adult donor living in Nashville, Tennessee. Notes on this clone: Its antigen is unknown. The junction differs from germline at one of its ends, possibly a read error.

The source is a man between 18 and 35 years old in good health. Sequencing was carried out using memory CD4+ T cells sorted from blood. Indicated subset: CD45RA-negative fraction. This rearrangement joins TRBV7-7 to TRBJ2-5; a possible D gene is TRBD1 (5 bases). The CDR3 protein is CASSLGGAPFQETQYF. The CDR3 DNA follows: TGTGCTAGCAGCTTAGGTGGGGCACCCTTCCAAGAGACCCAGTACTTC.